This T cell receptor (beta chain) comes out of a study of cytomegalovirus exposure and HLA in healthy donors. Overall study: Caucasian-associated ancestry cluster membership applied to about four fifths of some 400 genotyped donors.

Concerning this clone itself: Its target is unknown. Within the sample, other DNA sequences also encode this same CDR3.

The PCR employed 60 Vbeta primers together with 13 Jbeta primers. Only in-frame clones appear in the TCRdb table, and some are missing; sequencing was by immunoSEQ multiplex PCR. The sample yields around 180,000 clones, approximately 81% seen once. With 5 bases clipped from V and 3 bases from J, the junction kept 3 bases outside the gene matches. There are 13 residues in the CDR3. Per the germline V gene, CDR1 is SGHTA and CDR2 is FQGNSA. Points from the study as a whole: Links to common viral pathogens appeared, in a later analysis, for several of the most significant clusters. Earlier analysis looked at TCR beta V segments, and most were productive about 90% or about 30% of the time. The study flagged approximately 180 TCR beta chains as cytomegalovirus-associated.

The chain combines TRBV7-2 with TRBJ1-2; 7 nucleotides align to TRBD1. Material for sequencing was PBMCs. This TCR derives from a boy younger than 18 in good health and CMV-seronegative. In nucleotides, the CDR3 is TGTGCCAGCAGCCTCGACAGGGACTATGGCTACACCTTC. Its protein is CASSLDRDYGYTF.